Below are 7 T cell receptor beta chains sequenced from a single sample in a study of B cell selection in AIRE deficiency (dated by TCRdb to between 2019 and 2020). Regulatory T cells were sorted as cells that were CD4+CD25hiCD127low/negative. The library relied on the immunoSEQ multiplex PCR assay. TCRdb took over this immuneACCESS table, retaining in-frame rearrangements with V and J assigned. Such tables are incomplete; in checked studies, under half of the missing clones stem from an unresolved V gene, and the remainder is unexplained. The sample table records under 20,000 clones; around 93% of these occur just once. Jointly, the top ten make up about 0.9% of the sample. The sequenced sample was CD4+CD25+ Tregs sorted from PBMCs. The receptor set was obtained from a human donor in good health.

Turning to this clone: Other DNA sequences within the sample encode an identical CDR3. The rearrangement joins TRBV11-2 to TRBJ1-2, with D possibly TRBD1 on 5 matching bases. This CDR3 comprises 16 residues. The V gene's germline CDR1 is SGHAT and CDR2 FQNNGV. V was trimmed by 0 bases and J by 8 bases, leaving 19 bases between them. For the CDR3, the DNA is TGTGCCAGCAGCTTAGATGGTCGGAGGGGTGGGAGCGGCTACACCTTC. Its translation is CASSLDGRRGGSGYTF. Drawing the rest from reference TRBV11-2 and TRBJ1-2, the complete variable domain is EAGVAQSPRYKIIEKRQSVAFWCNPISGHATLYWYQQILGQGPKLLIQFQNNGVVDDSQLPKDRFSAERLKGVDSTLKIQPAKLEDSAVYLCASSLDGRRGGSGYTFGSGTRLTVV.

The V call is TRBV5-1, the J call TRBJ1-2; D is undetermined. Trimming removed 0 bases at V and 2 bases at J, with 5 bases between. CDR1 SGHRS and CDR2 YFSETQ come from the germline V gene. The CDR3 loop spans 13 amino acids. Here the CDR3 DNA reads TGCGCCAGCAGCTTGGCAGCAAACTATGGCTACACCTTC. Translating gives CASSLAANYGYTF.

V usage is TRBV19 and J usage is TRBJ1-1; D unresolved. V was pared by 9 bases and J by 5 bases, with 16 bases between. CDR1 is LNHDA, CDR2 SQIVND, per germline (reference sequence). The CDR3 has 13 amino acids. The chain's CDR3 is CASALGRGTEAFF. CDR3 nucleotides: TGTGCCAGCGCCCTAGGGCGAGGGACTGAAGCTTTCTTT. The variable domain in full, completed from reference TRBV19 and TRBJ1-1, reads DGGITQSPKYLFRKEGQNVTLSCEQNLNHDAMYWYRQDPGQGLRLIYYSQIVNDFQKGDIAEGYSVSREKKESFPLTVTSAQKNPTAFYLCASALGRGTEAFFGQGTRLTVV.

The chain couples TRBV28 to TRBJ1-6; TRBD1 is a possible D gene (6 bases). CDR1 is MDHEN and CDR2 is SYDVKM in the germline V gene. Deletions cut 0 bases from V and 9 bases from J, with 15 bases between. The CDR3 totals 16 residues. CDR3 sequence: CASSLWGGTHTSPLHF. Here the CDR3 DNA reads TGTGCCAGCAGTTTATGGGGTGGGACACACACTTCACCCCTCCACTTT.

The genes are TRBV4-2 and TRBJ2-5; D may be TRBD2 (6 bases). Germline CDR1 reads LGHNA; CDR2 reads YNFKEQ. The CDR3 length is 16 residues. V lost 4 bases and J lost 4, with 19 bases in between. CDR3 coding DNA: TGTGCCAGCAGCCCCAACGTAAAAGCGGGTGGAGAGACCCAGTACTTC. Translation gives CASSPNVKAGGETQYF.

V is TRBV28 and J is TRBJ2-1; 10 nucleotides agree with TRBD1. The germline CDR1 and CDR2 sequences are MDHEN and SYDVKM. The CDR3 totals 18 residues. The junction had 13 bases not matched to a gene; V was cut back by 0 bases and J by 8 bases. DNA for the CDR3: TGTGCCAGCAGTTTATGGACTACCGGGACAGGGGACCGGGATGAGCAGTTCTTC. Amino acids: CASSLWTTGTGDRDEQFF.

Comments on this clone: This CDR3 is also generated by other DNA sequences in the sample. V gene TRBV28 combines with J gene TRBJ1-1; 9 bases are shared with TRBD1. Germline CDR1 reads MDHEN; CDR2 reads SYDVKM. V shed 6 bases, J shed 5 bases, and the junction held 4 bases outside the gene matches. The CDR3 contains 13 residues. The DNA for the CDR3 is TGTGCCAGCAGGACAGGGGGAGGTACTGAAGCTTTCTTT. Residues: CASRTGGGTEAFF.